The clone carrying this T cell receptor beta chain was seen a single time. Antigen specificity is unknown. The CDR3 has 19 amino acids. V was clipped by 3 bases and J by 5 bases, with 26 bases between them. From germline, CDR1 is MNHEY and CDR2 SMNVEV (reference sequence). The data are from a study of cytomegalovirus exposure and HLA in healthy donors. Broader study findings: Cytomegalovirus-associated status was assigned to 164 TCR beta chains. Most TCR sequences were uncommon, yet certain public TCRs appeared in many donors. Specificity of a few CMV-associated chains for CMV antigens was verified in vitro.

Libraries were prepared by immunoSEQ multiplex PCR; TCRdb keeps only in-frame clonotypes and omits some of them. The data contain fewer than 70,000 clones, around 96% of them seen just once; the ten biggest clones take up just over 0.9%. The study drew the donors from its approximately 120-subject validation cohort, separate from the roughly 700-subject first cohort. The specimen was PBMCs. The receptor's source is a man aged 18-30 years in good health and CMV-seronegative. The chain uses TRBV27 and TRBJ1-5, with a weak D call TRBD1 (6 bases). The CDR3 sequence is CASSLFKPTGPLHDQPQHF. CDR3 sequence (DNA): TGTGCCAGCAGTTTGTTTAAGCCGACAGGTCCCCTGCACGATCAGCCCCAGCATTTT.